This record covers a single T cell receptor (beta chain). Its antigen is unidentified. The data were taken from a study of cytomegalovirus exposure and HLA in healthy donors. Notes on the study in general: Highly shared variants forming one cluster were likely a sequencing artifact. Within an earlier analysis, most TCR beta V segments proved productive either about 87% or about 30% of the time. Per a later analysis, HLA-associated TCR beta chains showed more clonal expansion than other, equally common TCR beta chains.

CDR3 length equals 15 residues. CDR1 and CDR2 from the germline V gene are GTSNPN and SVGIG (reference sequence). Trimming stripped 0 bases from V and 5 bases from J, with 13 bases between. The PCR made use of 60 Vbeta and 13 Jbeta primers. As handled by the study authors: It was a later analysis that counted roughly 79 million unique TCR beta chains, of which about 10 million were shared. Clones were sequenced by immunoSEQ multiplex PCR, and TCRdb holds only the in-frame ones, with some missing. The V and J calls and clone size come from that table; D and trimming were worked out from the DNA. Its listing shows tens of thousands of clones.

This receptor was obtained from a woman aged 60-75 years in good health and CMV-seronegative. The rearrangement uses TRBV30 and TRBJ1-4; D gene ambiguous. Material: PBMCs. The CDR3 spells CAWSVLRVRNEKLFF. As DNA, the CDR3 is TGTGCCTGGAGTGTACTTCGGGTTCGGAATGAAAAACTGTTTTTT. The whole variable domain, filled in from reference TRBV30 and TRBJ1-4, reads SQTIHQWPATLVQPVGSPLSLECTVEGTSNPNLYWYRQAAGRGLQLLFYSVGIGQISSEVPQNLSASRPQDRQFILSSKKLLLSDSGFYLCAWSVLRVRNEKLFFGSGTQLSVL.